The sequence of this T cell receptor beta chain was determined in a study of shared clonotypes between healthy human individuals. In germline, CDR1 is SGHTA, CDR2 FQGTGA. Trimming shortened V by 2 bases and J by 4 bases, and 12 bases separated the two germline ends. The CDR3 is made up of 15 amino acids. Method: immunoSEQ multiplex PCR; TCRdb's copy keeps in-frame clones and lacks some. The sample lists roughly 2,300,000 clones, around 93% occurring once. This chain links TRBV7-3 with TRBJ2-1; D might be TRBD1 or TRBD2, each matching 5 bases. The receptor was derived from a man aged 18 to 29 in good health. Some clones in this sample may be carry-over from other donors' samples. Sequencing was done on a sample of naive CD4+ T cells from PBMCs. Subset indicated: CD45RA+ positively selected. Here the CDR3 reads CASSLGGRLYNEQFF. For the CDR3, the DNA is TGTGCCAGCAGCTTAGGGGGACGCCTATACAATGAGCAGTTCTTC.